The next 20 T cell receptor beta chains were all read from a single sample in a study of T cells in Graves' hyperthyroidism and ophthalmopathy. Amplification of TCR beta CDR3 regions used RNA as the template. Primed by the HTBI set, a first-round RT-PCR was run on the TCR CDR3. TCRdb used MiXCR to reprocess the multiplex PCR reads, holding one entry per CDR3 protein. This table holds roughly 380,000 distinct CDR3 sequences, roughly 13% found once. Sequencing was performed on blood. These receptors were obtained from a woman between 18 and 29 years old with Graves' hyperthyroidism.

CDR3 residues: CASSQTSGASYEQYF. The CDR3 bases are TGTGCCAGCAGCCAGACTAGCGGGGCCTCCTACGAGCAGTACTTC. V and J are TRBV5-4 and TRBJ2-7; 11 bases are a match to TRBD2. The germline V gene encodes CDR1 SGHNT and CDR2 YYREEE (reference sequence). CDR3 size: 15 residues. J gave up 0 bases and V 4 bases, and 3 bases lay outside the gene matches.

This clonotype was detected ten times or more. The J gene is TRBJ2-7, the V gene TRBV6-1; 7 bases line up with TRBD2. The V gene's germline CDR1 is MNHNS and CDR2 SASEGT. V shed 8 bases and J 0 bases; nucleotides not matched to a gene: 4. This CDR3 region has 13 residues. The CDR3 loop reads CASLGGSSYEQYF. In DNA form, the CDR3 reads TGTGCCAGCCTCGGCGGGAGCTCCTACGAGCAGTACTTC.

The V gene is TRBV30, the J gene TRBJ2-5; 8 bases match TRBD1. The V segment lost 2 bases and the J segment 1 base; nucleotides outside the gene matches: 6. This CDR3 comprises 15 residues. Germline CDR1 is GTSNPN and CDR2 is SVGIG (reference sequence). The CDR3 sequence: CAWSPGTGTQETQYF. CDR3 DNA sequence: TGTGCCTGGAGTCCCGGGACAGGTACCCAAGAGACCCAGTACTTC.

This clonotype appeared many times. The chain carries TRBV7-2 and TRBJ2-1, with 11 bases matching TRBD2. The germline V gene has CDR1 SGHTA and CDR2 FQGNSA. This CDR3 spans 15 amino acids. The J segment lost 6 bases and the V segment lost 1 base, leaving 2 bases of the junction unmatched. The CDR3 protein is CASSLVGTSGNEQFF. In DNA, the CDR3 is TGTGCCAGCAGCTTAGTCGGGACTAGCGGCAATGAGCAGTTCTTC. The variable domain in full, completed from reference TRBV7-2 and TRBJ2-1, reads GAGVSQSPSNKVTEKGKDVELRCDPISGHTALYWYRQSLGQGLEFLIYFQGNSAPDKSGLPSDRFSAERTGGSVSTLTIQRTQQEDSAVYLCASSLVGTSGNEQFFGPGTRLTVL.

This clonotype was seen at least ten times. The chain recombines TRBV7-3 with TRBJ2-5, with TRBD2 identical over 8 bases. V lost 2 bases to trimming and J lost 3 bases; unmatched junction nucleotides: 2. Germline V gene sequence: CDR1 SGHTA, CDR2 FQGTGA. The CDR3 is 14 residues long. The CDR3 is CASSLGSGEETQYF. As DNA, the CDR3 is TGTGCCAGCAGCTTAGGTAGCGGGGAAGAGACCCAGTACTTC.

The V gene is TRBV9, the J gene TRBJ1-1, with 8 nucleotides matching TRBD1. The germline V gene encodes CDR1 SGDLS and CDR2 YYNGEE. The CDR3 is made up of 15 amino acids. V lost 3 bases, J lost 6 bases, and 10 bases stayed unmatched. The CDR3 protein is CASSAGTGFGAEAFF. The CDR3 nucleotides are TGTGCCAGCAGCGCAGGGACAGGTTTTGGCGCTGAAGCTTTCTTT. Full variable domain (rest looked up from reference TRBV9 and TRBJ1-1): DSGVTQTPKHLITATGQRVTLRCSPRSGDLSVYWYQQSLDQGLQFLIQYYNGEERAKGNILERFSAQQFPDLHSELNLSSLELGDSALYFCASSAGTGFGAEAFFGQGTRLTVV.

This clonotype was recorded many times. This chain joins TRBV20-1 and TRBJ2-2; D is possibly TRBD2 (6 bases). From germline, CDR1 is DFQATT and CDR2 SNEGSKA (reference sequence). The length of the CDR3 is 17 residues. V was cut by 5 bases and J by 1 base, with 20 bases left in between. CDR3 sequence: CSAWPRGWTMNTGELFF. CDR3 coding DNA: TGCAGTGCTTGGCCTAGGGGTTGGACTATGAACACCGGGGAGCTGTTTTTT.

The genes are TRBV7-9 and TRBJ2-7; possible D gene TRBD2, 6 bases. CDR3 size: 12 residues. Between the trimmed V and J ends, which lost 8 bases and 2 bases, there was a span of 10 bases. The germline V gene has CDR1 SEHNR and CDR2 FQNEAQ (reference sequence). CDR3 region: CASAGYPYEQYF. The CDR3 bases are TGTGCCAGCGCGGGATATCCCTACGAGCAGTACTTC. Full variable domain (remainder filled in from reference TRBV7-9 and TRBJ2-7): DTGVSQNPRHKITKRGQNVTFRCDPISEHNRLYWYRQTLGQGPEFLTYFQNEAQLEKSRLLSDRFSAERPKGSFSTLEIQRTEQGDSAMYLCASAGYPYEQYFGPGTRLTVT.

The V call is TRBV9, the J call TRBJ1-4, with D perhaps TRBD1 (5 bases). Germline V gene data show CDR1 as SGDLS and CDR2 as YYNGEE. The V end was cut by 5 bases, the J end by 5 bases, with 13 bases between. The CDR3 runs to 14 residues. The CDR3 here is CASSSTAGNEKLFF. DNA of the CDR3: TGTGCCAGCAGTTCGACAGCGGGGAATGAAAAACTGTTTTTT.

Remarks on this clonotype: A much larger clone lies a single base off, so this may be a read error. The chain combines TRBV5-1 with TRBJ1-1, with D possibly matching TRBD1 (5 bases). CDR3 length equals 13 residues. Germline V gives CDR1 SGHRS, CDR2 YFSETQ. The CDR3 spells CANSLFKGPEAFF. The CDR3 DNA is TGCGCCAACAGCTTGTTTAAGGGACCTGAAGCTTTCTTT.

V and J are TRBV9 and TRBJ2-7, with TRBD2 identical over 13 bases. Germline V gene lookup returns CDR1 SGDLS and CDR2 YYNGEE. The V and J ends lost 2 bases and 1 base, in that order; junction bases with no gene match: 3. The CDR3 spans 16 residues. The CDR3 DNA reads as TGTGCCAGCAGCGTCGGGACTAGCGGGACTTCCTACGAGCAGTACTTC. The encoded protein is CASSVGTSGTSYEQYF. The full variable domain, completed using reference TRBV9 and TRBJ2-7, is DSGVTQTPKHLITATGQRVTLRCSPRSGDLSVYWYQQSLDQGLQFLIQYYNGEERAKGNILERFSAQQFPDLHSELNLSSLELGDSALYFCASSVGTSGTSYEQYFGPGTRLTVT.

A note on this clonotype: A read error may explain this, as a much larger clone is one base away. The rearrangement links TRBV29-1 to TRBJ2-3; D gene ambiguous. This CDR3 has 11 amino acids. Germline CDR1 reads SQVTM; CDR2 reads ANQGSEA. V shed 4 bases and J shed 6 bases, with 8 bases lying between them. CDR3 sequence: CSVAQDDTQYF. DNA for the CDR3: TGCAGCGTTGCGCAGGATGATACGCAGTATTTT.

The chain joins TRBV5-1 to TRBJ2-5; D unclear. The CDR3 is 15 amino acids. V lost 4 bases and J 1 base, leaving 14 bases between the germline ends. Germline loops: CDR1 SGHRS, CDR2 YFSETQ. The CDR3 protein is CASSEDLKGQETQYF. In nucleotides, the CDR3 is TGCGCCAGCAGCGAGGACCTTAAGGGCCAAGAGACCCAGTACTTC.

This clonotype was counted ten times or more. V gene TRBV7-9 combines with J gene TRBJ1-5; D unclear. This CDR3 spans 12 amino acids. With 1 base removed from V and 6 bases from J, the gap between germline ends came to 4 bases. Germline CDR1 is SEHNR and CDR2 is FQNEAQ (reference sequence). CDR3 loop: CASSLGIQPQHF. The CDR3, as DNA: TGTGCCAGCAGCTTAGGGATTCAGCCCCAGCATTTT.

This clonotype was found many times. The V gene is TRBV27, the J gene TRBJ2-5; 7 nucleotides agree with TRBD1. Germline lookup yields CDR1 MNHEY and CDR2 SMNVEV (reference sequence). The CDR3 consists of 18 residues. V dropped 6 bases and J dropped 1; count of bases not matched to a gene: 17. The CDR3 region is CASRGTVGDRDAQETQYF. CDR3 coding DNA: TGTGCCAGCAGGGGGACAGTGGGAGATCGGGACGCCCAAGAGACCCAGTACTTC.

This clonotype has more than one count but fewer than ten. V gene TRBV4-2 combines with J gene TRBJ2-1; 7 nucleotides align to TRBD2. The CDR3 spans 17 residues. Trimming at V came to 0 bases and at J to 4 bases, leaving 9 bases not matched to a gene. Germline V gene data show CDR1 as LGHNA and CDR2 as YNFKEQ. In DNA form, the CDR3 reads TGTGCCAGCAGCCAAGATCCCGGCGGGAGAGCTTACAATGAGCAGTTCTTC. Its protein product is CASSQDPGGRAYNEQFF.

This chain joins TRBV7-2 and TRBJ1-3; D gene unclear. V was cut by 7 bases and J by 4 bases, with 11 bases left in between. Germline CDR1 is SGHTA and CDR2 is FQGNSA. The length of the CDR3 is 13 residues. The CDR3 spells CASKLASGNTIYF. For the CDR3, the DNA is TGTGCCAGCAAATTAGCCTCGGGAAACACCATATATTTT.

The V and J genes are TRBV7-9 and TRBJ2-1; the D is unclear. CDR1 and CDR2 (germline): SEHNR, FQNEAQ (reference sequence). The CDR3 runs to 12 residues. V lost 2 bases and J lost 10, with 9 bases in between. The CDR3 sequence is CASSLSLREQFF. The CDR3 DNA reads TGTGCCAGCAGCTTAAGTCTCCGGGAGCAGTTCTTC.

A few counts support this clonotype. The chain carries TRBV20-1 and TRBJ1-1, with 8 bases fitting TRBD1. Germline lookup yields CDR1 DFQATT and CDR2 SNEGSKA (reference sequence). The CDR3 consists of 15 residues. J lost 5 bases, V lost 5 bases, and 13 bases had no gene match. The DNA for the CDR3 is TGCAGTGCTCCGTCGACAGGGGTACTTTGGACTGAAGCTTTCTTT. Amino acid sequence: CSAPSTGVLWTEAFF.

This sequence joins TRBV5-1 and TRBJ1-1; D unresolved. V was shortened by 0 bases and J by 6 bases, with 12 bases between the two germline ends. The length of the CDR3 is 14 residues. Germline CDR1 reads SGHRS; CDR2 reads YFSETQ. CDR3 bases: TGCGCCAGCAGCTTGGCCGGGCAGCGTTCTGAAGCTTTCTTT. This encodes CASSLAGQRSEAFF.